Described below is a single TCR beta chain sequence and its context. Its specificity is unknown. The record originates from a study of vaccination and CD4 T cells after COVID-19. Oncomine TCR Beta short-read sequencing was applied to DNA from cultured CD4+ T cells. Each CDR3 protein is one row after TCRdb ran MiXCR on the PCR reads. The table records just over 4,000 distinct CDR3 sequences, approximately 20% of them present only once. Treatment denoted: roughly nine-day PBMC culture with coronavirus spike peptide pools or control peptides (ViraFEST assay). The CDR3 covers 15 residues. Germline CDR1 SGDLS, CDR2 YYNGEE. The ends were cut back, 4 bases at V and 2 bases at J, with 16 bases in the middle.

The chain carries TRBV9 and TRBJ2-7; D possibly corresponds to TRBD1 (5 bases). The receptor was derived from a human donor who had recovered from COVID-19. Sequencing was carried out using CD4+ T cells from blood, cultured in vitro. The CDR3 protein is CASSPRALSAYEQYF. The CDR3 DNA is TGTGCCAGCAGCCCCAGGGCCCTTTCCGCCTACGAGCAGTACTTC. The variable domain in full, completed from reference TRBV9 and TRBJ2-7, reads DSGVTQTPKHLITATGQRVTLRCSPRSGDLSVYWYQQSLDQGLQFLIQYYNGEERAKGNILERFSAQQFPDLHSELNLSSLELGDSALYFCASSPRALSAYEQYFGPGTRLTVT.